This T cell receptor beta chain was identified in a study of cytomegalovirus exposure and HLA in healthy donors. Germline V lookup: CDR1 SQVTM, CDR2 ANQGSEA. The CDR3 runs 13 residues. The germline V and J ends were trimmed by 0 bases and 9 bases, with 12 bases remaining between them. Study conclusions and caveats: Being productive about 90% or about 30% of the time was typical of most TCR beta V segments in an earlier analysis.

PCR amplification relied on 60 Vbeta primers (plus 13 Jbeta primers). This table comes from immunoSEQ multiplex PCR, and its TCRdb copy is limited to in-frame clones, with some not included. Among about 130,000 clones listed, less than 80% were seen once. This clone was recorded a few times. Its matching antigen is unknown. Sequenced input: PBMCs. The sequence was collected from a man aged 35 to 55 in good health and CMV-seropositive. This chain uses TRBV29-1 with TRBJ2-1, with D perhaps TRBD1 (6 bases). The CDR3 loop is CSVEETGFSEQFF. CDR3 DNA: TGCAGCGTTGAAGAAACAGGGTTTAGTGAGCAGTTCTTC.